This T cell receptor beta chain came from a study of T cells in Graves' hyperthyroidism and ophthalmopathy (dated by TCRdb to about 2019). In the study overall: Peripheral blood was sampled at the time of initial diagnosis, prior to any treatment. A discovery cohort of roughly 96 patients, 43 with Graves' ophthalmopathy and about 60 with stable Graves' hyperthyroidism, was used to find distinguishing TCR V-J signatures. Prospective prediction of ophthalmopathy was tested in an independent validation cohort consisting of under 20 hyperthyroidism patients and some 15 patients who later progressed to ophthalmopathy. For training and testing, the 100 or so patients in the discovery cohort were randomly divided in a 7:3 ratio. The study also compared thyroid tissue and blood T-cell repertoires from more than 5 Graves' hyperthyroidism patients. After blood sampling, hyperthyroidism patients were treated with methimazole at a starting dose of 30 mg daily, and ophthalmopathy patients were treated with high-dose intravenous methylprednisolone. TCR Vbeta CDR3 sequencing of approximately 140 peripheral blood samples (approximately 44 ophthalmopathy, 75 hyperthyroidism and 17 progressor patients) is reported in the paper.

Details on this clonotype: Its antigen is currently not known. There are no base qualities to consult, and no much larger clone falls within one base.

The TCR beta CDR3 regions were amplified from the RNA transcripts. A first-round RT-PCR of the TCR CDR3 used the HTBI primer set with the Qiagen OneStep RT-PCR kit. Libraries were constructed in a second round of multiplex PCR, after which size selection and purification were carried out. Paired-end sequencing of the libraries was performed with 100 bp reads on an Illumina HiSeq2000. Turning to the authors' computational methods: SOAPnuke was used to process the raw data, throwing out any read that contained adapters or uncalled bases, had a mean Phred below 15, or lacked an exact constant-primer or identifier match. High-quality paired reads were merged using COPE v1.2.5, and each unique nucleotide sequence was defined as a clonotype. Clonotypes were aligned to IMGT TRBV, TRBD and TRBJ reference segments using MiTCR v1.1. Only V-J combinations with frequency above 0.0001, covering about 99% of repertoires, were analysed. A TCS score was defined as the ratio between F50 (clonal expansion) and ExV (chaos), using BLOSUM62-based TCRdist between CDR3 peptides within each V-J. Welch's t-statistics and random forest reduced roughly 500 V-J features to 10 to 15, which were used in a naive Bayes classifier (R e1071). In-frame beta chains were kept once TCRdb had trimmed the public reads at Q25 with fastp and called clones with MiXCR. Rows matching on CDR3 protein sequence are summarized as one entry with the most common DNA and genes. The V and J calls shown here were made by TCRdb, not taken from the authors' results. The sample table holds 370,000 or so distinct CDR3 sequences, of which approximately 15% were seen once. Roughly 20% of the sample comes from the top ten.

Hyperthyroidism patients were newly diagnosed, had a disease duration of under 2 months, and were aged 18 to 65 years. The study excluded patients with uncontrolled infections, other autoimmune diseases, pregnancy or lactation. Diagnoses relied on clinical symptoms, serum thyroxine and TRAb, thyroid ultrasound and orbital computed tomography. Blood from progressor patients was collected at the time of first diagnosis with hyperthyroidism, before any ophthalmopathy symptoms had appeared. PBMCs were isolated from 8 to 10 ml of fresh peripheral blood by Ficoll-Paque density gradient centrifugation. Progressor patients were first diagnosed with Graves' hyperthyroidism and then developed ophthalmopathy during follow-up. Total RNA was extracted with Trizol reagent, and quality was checked on an Agilent 2100 Bioanalyzer. Per the germline V gene, MNHEY is the CDR1 and SVGEGT is the CDR2. The CDR3 goes from the cysteine to the phenylalanine over 15 residues. This entry keeps only the CDR3 DNA: 45 bases, framed from base 1. Trimmed from V: 4 bases; trimmed from J: 7 bases; junction bases lacking a gene match: 8.

Study-level results and caveats: No statistical method was used to fix the sample size in advance, and group allocation was not hidden from the investigators. Ophthalmopathy was separated from stable hyperthyroidism by a 13 V-J signature model, with over 85% sensitivity and around 81% specificity obtained in cross-validation and 80%/75% obtained in testing. During validation, the model predicted progression to ophthalmopathy a median of around 6 months ahead of onset, with approximately 70% sensitivity and roughly 75% specificity. Most expanded thyroid clonotypes (frequency above 0.001) were also found in blood, which suggests that blood repertoires may mirror thyroid immune responses.

Source material: blood. The sequence joins TRBV6-2 or TRBV6-3 to TRBJ2-1; TRBD1 matches 9 bases in the middle. This sequence originates from a man under 40 with Graves' hyperthyroidism that later progressed to Graves' ophthalmopathy. The sequenced DNA is TGTGCCAGCAGTTTCGCCGGGACAGGGAGGAATGAGCAGTTCTTC. This yields the protein CASSFAGTGRNEQFF.